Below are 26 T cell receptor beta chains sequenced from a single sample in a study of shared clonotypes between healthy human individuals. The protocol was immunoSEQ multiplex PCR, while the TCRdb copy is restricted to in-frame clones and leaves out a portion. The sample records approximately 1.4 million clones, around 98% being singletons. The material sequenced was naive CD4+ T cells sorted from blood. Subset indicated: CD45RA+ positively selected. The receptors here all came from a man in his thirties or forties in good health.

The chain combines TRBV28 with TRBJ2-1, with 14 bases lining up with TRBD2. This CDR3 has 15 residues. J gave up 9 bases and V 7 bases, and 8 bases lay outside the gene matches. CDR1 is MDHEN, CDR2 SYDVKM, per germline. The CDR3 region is CASNTLGLAGVEQFF. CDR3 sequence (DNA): TGTGCCAGCAACACCCTGGGACTAGCGGGAGTTGAGCAGTTCTTC.

The CDR3 region is CSVVGHKNTEAFF. CDR3 nucleotides: TGCAGCGTTGTGGGACATAAGAACACTGAAGCTTTCTTT. The chain uses TRBV29-1 and TRBJ1-1; the D gene is possibly TRBD1 (6 bases). V gave up 4 bases and J gave up 1 base, with 10 bases separating them. Per the germline V gene, CDR1 is SQVTM and CDR2 is ANQGSEA. CDR3 length: 13 amino acids.

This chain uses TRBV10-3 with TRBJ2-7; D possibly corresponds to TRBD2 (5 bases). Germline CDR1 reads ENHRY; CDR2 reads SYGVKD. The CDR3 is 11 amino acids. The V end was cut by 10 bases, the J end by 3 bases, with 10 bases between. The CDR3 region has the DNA TGTGCCACCTACGGGAACTACGAGCAGTACTTC. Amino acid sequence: CATYGNYEQYF.

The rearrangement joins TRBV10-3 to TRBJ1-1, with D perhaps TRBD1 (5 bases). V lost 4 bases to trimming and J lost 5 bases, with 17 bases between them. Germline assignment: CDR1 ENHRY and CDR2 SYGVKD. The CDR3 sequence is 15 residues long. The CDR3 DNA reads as TGTGCCATCAGTGCCCCAGGGCAGGCGCGTACTGAAGCTTTCTTT. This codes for CAISAPGQARTEAFF.

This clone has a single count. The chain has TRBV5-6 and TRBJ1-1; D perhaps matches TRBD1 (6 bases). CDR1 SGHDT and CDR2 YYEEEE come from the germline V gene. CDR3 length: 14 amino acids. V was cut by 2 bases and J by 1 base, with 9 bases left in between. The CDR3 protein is CASSLWGPNTEAFF. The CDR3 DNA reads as TGTGCCAGCAGCTTATGGGGGCCGAACACTGAAGCTTTCTTT.

CDR3: CASSDSRGEPGANVLTF. The CDR3 region has the DNA TGTGCCAGCAGTGACTCGAGAGGTGAGCCTGGGGCCAACGTCCTGACTTTC. This chain joins TRBV6-4 and TRBJ2-6, with no clear D. V lost 0 bases and J 2 bases, leaving 11 bases between the germline ends. The CDR3 runs to 17 residues. Germline CDR1 reads MRHNA; CDR2 reads SNTAGT.

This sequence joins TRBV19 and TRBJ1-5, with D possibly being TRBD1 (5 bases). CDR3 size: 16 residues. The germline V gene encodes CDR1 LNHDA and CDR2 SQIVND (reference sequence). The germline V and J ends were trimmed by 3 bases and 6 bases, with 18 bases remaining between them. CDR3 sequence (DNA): TGTGCCAGTAGTATCCAGACGCGGGGCCGCGGTCAGCCCCAGCATTTT. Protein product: CASSIQTRGRGQPQHF. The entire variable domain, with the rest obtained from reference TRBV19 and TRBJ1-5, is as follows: DGGITQSPKYLFRKEGQNVTLSCEQNLNHDAMYWYRQDPGQGLRLIYYSQIVNDFQKGDIAEGYSVSREKKESFPLTVTSAQKNPTAFYLCASSIQTRGRGQPQHFGDGTRLSIL.

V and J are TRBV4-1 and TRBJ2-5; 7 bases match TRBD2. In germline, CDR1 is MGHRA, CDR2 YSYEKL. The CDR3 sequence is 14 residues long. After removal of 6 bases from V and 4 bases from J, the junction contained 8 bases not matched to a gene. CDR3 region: CASSLLGGRETQYF. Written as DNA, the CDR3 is TGCGCCAGCAGTCTTCTGGGAGGGCGAGAGACCCAGTACTTC.

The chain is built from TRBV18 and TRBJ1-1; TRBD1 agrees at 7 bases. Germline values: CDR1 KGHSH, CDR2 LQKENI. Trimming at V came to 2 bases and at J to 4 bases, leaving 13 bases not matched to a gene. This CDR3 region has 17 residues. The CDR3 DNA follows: TGTGCCAGCTCACCAATGACAGGGTTAAGTAGAGGCACTGAAGCTTTCTTT. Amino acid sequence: CASSPMTGLSRGTEAFF.

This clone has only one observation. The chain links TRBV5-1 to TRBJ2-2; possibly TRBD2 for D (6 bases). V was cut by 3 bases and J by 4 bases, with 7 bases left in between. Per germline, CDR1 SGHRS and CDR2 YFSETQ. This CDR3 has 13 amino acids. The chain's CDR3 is CASSSGGTGELFF. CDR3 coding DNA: TGCGCCAGCAGCTCCGGGGGCACCGGGGAGCTGTTTTTT.

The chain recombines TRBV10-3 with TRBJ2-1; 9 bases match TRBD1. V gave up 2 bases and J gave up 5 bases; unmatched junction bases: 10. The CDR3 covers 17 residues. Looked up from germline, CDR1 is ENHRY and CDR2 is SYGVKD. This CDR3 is CAISEQVGQGLNNEQFF. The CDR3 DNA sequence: TGTGCCATCAGTGAGCAAGTGGGACAGGGTTTAAACAATGAGCAGTTCTTC.

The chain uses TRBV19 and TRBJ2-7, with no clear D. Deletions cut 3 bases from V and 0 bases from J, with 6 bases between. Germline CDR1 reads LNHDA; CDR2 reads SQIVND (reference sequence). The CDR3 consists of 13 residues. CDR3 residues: CASSMVFSYEQYF. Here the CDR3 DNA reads TGTGCCAGTAGTATGGTATTCTCCTACGAGCAGTACTTC.

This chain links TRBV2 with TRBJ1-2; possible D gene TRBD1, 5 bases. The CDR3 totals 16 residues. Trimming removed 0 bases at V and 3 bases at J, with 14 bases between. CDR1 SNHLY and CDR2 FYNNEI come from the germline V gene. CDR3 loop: CASSEALRGGDYGYTF. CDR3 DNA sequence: TGTGCCAGCAGTGAAGCGCTTCGTGGGGGAGACTATGGCTACACCTTC.

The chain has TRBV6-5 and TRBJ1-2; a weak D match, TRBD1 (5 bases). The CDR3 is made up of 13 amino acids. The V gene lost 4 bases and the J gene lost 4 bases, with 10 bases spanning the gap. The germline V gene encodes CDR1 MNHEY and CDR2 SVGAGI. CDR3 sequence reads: CASSFRDSYGYTF. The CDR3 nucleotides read TGTGCCAGCAGTTTCCGTGACAGCTATGGCTACACCTTC.

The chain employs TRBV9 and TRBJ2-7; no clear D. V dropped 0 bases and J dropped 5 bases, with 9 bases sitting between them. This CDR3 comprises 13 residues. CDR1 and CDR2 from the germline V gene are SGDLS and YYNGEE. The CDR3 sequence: CASSVDLGHEQYF. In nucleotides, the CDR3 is TGTGCCAGCAGCGTAGATTTGGGCCACGAGCAGTACTTC.

CDR3 DNA: TGTGCCAGCAGCCTCCCAGGGGGCCCAACCGGGGAGCTGTTTTTT. Protein sequence: CASSLPGGPTGELFF. The rearrangement uses TRBV2 and TRBJ2-2; the match to TRBD1 covers 8 bases. With 6 bases clipped from V and 5 bases from J, the junction kept 8 bases outside the gene matches. From germline, CDR1 is SNHLY and CDR2 FYNNEI. The CDR3 is 15 amino acids.

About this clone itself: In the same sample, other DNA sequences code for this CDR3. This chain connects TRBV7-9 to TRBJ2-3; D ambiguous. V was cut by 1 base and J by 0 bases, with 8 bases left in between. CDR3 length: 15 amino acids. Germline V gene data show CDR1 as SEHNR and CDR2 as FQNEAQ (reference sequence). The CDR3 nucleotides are TGTGCCAGCAGCTTAGGCTCGCTCAGCACAGATACGCAGTATTTT. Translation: CASSLGSLSTDTQYF.

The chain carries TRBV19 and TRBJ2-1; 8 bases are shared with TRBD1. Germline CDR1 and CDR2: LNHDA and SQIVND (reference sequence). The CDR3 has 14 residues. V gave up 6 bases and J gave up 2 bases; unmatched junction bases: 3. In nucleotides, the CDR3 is TGTGCCAGTAGGGAACAGGGGGCCTACAATGAGCAGTTCTTC. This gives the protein CASREQGAYNEQFF.

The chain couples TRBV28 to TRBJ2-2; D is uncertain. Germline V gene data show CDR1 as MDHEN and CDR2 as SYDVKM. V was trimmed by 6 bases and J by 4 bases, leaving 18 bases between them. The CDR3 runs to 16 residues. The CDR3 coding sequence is TGTGCCAGCAGCCCTGGACCACCCCGTCGCACCGGGGAGCTGTTTTTT. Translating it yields CASSPGPPRRTGELFF.

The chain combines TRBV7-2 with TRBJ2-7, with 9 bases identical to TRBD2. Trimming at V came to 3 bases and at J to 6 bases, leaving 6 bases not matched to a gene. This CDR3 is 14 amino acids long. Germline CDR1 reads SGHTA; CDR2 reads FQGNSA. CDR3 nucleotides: TGTGCCAGCAGCTTTAGCGGGAGAAGTAGCGAGCAGTACTTC. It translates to CASSFSGRSSEQYF. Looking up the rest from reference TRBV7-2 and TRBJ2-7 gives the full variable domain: GAGVSQSPSNKVTEKGKDVELRCDPISGHTALYWYRQSLGQGLEFLIYFQGNSAPDKSGLPSDRFSAERTGGSVSTLTIQRTQQEDSAVYLCASSFSGRSSEQYFGPGTRLTVT.

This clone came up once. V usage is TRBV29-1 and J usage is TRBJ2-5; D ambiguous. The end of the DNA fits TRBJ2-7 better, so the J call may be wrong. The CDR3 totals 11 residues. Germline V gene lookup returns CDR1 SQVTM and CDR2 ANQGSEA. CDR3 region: CSVAYSYEQYF. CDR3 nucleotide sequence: TGCAGCGTGGCTTACTCCTACGAGCAGTACTTC.

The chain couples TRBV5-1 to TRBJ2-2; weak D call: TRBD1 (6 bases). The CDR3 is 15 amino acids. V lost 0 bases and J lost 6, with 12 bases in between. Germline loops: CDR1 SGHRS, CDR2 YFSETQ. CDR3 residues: CASSLGQGTAGELFF. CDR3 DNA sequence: TGCGCCAGCAGCTTGGGTCAGGGGACCGCCGGGGAGCTGTTTTTT.

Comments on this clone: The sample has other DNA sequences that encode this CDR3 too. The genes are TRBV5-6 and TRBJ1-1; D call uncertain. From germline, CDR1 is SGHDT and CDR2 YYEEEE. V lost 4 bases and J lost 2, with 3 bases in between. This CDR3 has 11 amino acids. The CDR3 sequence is CASSLNTEAFF. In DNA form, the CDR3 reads TGTGCCAGCAGCCTAAACACTGAAGCTTTCTTT.

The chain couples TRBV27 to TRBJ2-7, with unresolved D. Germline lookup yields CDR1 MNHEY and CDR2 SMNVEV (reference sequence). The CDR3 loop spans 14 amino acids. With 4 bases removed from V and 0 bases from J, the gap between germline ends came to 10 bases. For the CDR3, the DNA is TGTGCCAGCAGTTCGTGGAAGCTCTCCTACGAGCAGTACTTC. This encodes CASSSWKLSYEQYF.

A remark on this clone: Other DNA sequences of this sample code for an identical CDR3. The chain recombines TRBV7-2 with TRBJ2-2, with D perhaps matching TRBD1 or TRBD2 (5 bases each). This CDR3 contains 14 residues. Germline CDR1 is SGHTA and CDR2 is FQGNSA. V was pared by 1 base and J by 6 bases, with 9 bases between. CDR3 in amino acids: CASSLVGRAGELFF. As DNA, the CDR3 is TGTGCCAGCAGCTTAGTGGGGCGGGCCGGGGAGCTGTTTTTT.

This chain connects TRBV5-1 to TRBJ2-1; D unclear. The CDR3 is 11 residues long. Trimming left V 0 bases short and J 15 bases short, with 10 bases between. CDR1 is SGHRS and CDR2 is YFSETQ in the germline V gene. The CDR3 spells CASSLVELPFF. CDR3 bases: TGCGCCAGCAGCTTGGTTGAGCTGCCGTTCTTC.